The 29 T cell receptor beta chains below were found in one sample sequenced in a study of T cell repertoires in cytomegalovirus infection (dated by TCRdb to 2018 to 2020). Their antigens are not known. The sequencing machine was an Illumina HiSeq 1500. TCRdb reprocessing: public reads trimmed at Q25 with fastp, clones called with MiXCR, in-frame beta chains kept. Records with the same CDR3 protein are collapsed into one entry carrying the most frequent genes and DNA. This sample has about 310,000 distinct CDR3 sequences in its table, and approximately 25% of those were observed once. The ten largest make up 13% of the sample. The treatment or condition label of this sample denotes: in vitro stimulation with specific CMV peptide epitopes to enrich CMV-specific T cells. The specimen was cultured PBMCs, collected from culture after CMV antigen stimulation. The source of these receptors is a human donor in good health (CMV status not recorded). Some clones in this sample may be carry-over from other donors' samples.

This clonotype has at least ten counts. The chain carries TRBV20-1 and TRBJ2-5, with 7 positions matching TRBD2. Trimming took 1 base from V and 5 from J; bases not matched to a gene: 16. Germline V gives CDR1 DFQATT, CDR2 SNEGSKA (reference sequence). The CDR3 spans 17 residues. The CDR3 DNA reads TGCAGTGCTAGAGGAGTAACCGGCGGGAGCAATGGGGAGACCCAGTACTTC. This encodes CSARGVTGGSNGETQYF.

The chain links TRBV11-2 to TRBJ1-4, with D perhaps TRBD1 (5 bases). The ends were cut back, 0 bases at V and 5 bases at J, with 10 bases in the middle. Per germline, CDR1 SGHAT and CDR2 FQNNGV. CDR3 length equals 15 residues. The DNA for the CDR3 is TGTGCCAGCAGCTTAGACGGCAGGGTGAATGAAAAACTGTTTTTT. As protein: CASSLDGRVNEKLFF.

The chain joins TRBV12-3 or TRBV12-4 to TRBJ2-7, with TRBD2 matching over 13 bases. V trimming: 3 bases; J trimming: 3 bases; junction bases outside the gene matches: 5. There are 16 residues in the CDR3. The CDR3 DNA sequence: TGTGCCAGCAGTTTGGGGACTAGCGGGATAAACTACGAGCAGTACGTC. Amino acids: CASSLGTSGINYEQYV.

This clonotype has a handful of counts. This sequence joins TRBV15 and TRBJ2-5; D is possibly TRBD2 (6 bases). The germline V gene encodes CDR1 LNHNV and CDR2 YYDKDF (reference sequence). V gave up 8 bases and J gave up 0 bases, with 10 bases separating them. This CDR3 is 13 amino acids long. CDR3 coding DNA: TGTGCCACCGCGGGACGGAACCAAGAGACCCAGTACTTC. Translating gives CATAGRNQETQYF. The variable domain in full, with the rest retrieved from reference TRBV15 and TRBJ2-5, is DAMVIQNPRYQVTQFGKPVTLSCSQTLNHNVMYWYQQKSSQAPKLLFHYYDKDFNNEADTPDNFQSRRPNTSFCFLDIRSPGLGDTAMYLCATAGRNQETQYFGPGTRLLVL.

The J gene is TRBJ2-3, the V gene TRBV9; TRBD1 matches 8 bases. The CDR3 loop spans 15 amino acids. V was pared by 0 bases and J by 5 bases, with 5 bases of the junction left unmatched. Germline values: CDR1 SGDLS, CDR2 YYNGEE. This CDR3 is CASSVGQGAGDTQYF. The CDR3 DNA sequence: TGTGCCAGCAGCGTAGGGCAGGGGGCAGGAGATACGCAGTATTTT.

The CDR3 protein is CASSDIHREVDIANTGELFF. Written as DNA, the CDR3 is TGTGCCAGCAGTGATATTCACAGGGAAGTGGACATCGCGAACACCGGGGAGCTGTTTTTT. V gene TRBV25-1 combines with J gene TRBJ2-2; possibly TRBD1 for D (6 bases). The V end was cut by 3 bases, the J end by 0 bases, with 23 bases between. The CDR3 runs to 20 residues. Germline CDR1 MGHDK, CDR2 SYGVNS. The full variable domain, in which reference TRBV25-1 and TRBJ2-2 provide the parts outside the CDR3, is EADIYQTPRYLVIGTGKKITLECSQTMGHDKMYWYQQDPGMELHLIHYSYGVNSTEKGDLSSESTVSRIRTEHFPLTLESARPSHTSQYLCASSDIHREVDIANTGELFFGEGSRLTVL.

V and J are TRBV7-6 and TRBJ2-7; 7 bases map to TRBD1. Germline lookup yields CDR1 SGHVS and CDR2 FNYEAQ. The CDR3 is made up of 13 amino acids. Trimming took 6 bases from V and 2 from J; bases not matched to a gene: 4. CDR3 amino acids: CASSDGQAYEQYV. The CDR3 DNA is TGTGCCAGCAGTGACGGACAGGCCTACGAGCAGTACGTC.

This clonotype was counted a few times. The genes are TRBV10-3 and TRBJ1-3; D gene ambiguous. The CDR3 contains 11 residues. Looked up from germline, CDR1 is ENHRY and CDR2 is SYGVKD. V was cut by 6 bases and J by 3 bases, with 3 bases left in between. The CDR3 is CAIRDGNTIYF. The CDR3 DNA is TGTGCCATCAGGGATGGAAACACCATATATTTT.

This clonotype was detected a few times. In DNA, the CDR3 is TGCAGTGCCCGCAAAGGGGCTTCTTCTTCCTACAATGAGCAGTTCTTC. Its translation is CSARKGASSSYNEQFF. The rearrangement links TRBV20-1 to TRBJ2-1; TRBD1 is a possible D gene (5 bases). Germline assignment: CDR1 DFQATT and CDR2 SNEGSKA (reference sequence). The CDR3 sequence is 16 residues long. V gave up 6 bases and J gave up 1 base, with 19 bases separating them.

The chain employs TRBV7-2 and TRBJ2-2; D is tentatively TRBD1 or TRBD2 (5 bases each). Germline assignment: CDR1 SGHTA and CDR2 FQGNSA. V gave up 5 bases and J gave up 5 bases, with 15 bases separating them. The CDR3 runs 15 residues. The CDR3 spells CASSKGVWGTGELFF. Written as DNA, the CDR3 is TGTGCCAGCAGCAAAGGGGTTTGGGGGACCGGGGAGCTGTTTTTT.

The chain joins TRBV5-1 to TRBJ2-1, with TRBD2 matching 14 bases. After removal of 1 base from V and 4 bases from J, the junction contained 13 bases not matched to a gene. The CDR3 is 20 residues long. Germline CDR1 reads SGHRS; CDR2 reads YFSETQ. This chain's CDR3 is CASSLSGGLAGAWGYNEQFF. The CDR3, as DNA: TGCGCCAGCAGCTTGAGCGGGGGACTAGCGGGAGCGTGGGGATACAATGAGCAGTTCTTC.

The chain recombines TRBV15 with TRBJ2-7, with D perhaps TRBD1 (6 bases). CDR3 length: 15 residues. V was cut by 0 bases and J by 4 bases, with 13 bases left in between. The germline CDR1 and CDR2 sequences are LNHNV and YYDKDF (reference sequence). The CDR3 loop is CATSRDWGQTYEQYV. In nucleotides, the CDR3 is TGTGCCACCAGCAGAGATTGGGGACAAACTTACGAGCAGTACGTC.

This clonotype was seen only a few times. J is TRBJ2-7 and V is TRBV23-1; TRBD1 might be the D (6 bases). TRBV23-1 is identified as an open reading frame with a role that is uncertain. The germline V and J ends were trimmed by 6 bases and 3 bases, with 18 bases remaining between them. The length of the CDR3 is 15 residues. The CDR3: CASRGKQGYVYEQYF. Written as DNA, the CDR3 is TGCGCCAGCAGGGGCAAACAGGGCTACGTCTACGAGCAGTACTTC.

This clonotype was seen many times. V gene TRBV7-9 combines with J gene TRBJ2-2; 9 bases are shared with TRBD1. There are 16 residues in the CDR3. V lost 6 bases, J lost 3 bases, and 8 bases stayed unmatched. The V gene's germline CDR1 is SEHNR and CDR2 FQNEAQ (reference sequence). This CDR3 reads CASRLLGTGHTGELFF. The CDR3 DNA is TGTGCCAGCAGACTACTCGGGACAGGGCACACCGGGGAGCTGTTTTTT.

This clonotype was seen a handful of times. The CDR3 DNA is TGTGCCAGCAGTTTCCTTCTAGCGGGGAGAACCGGGGAGCTGTTTTTT. As protein: CASSFLLAGRTGELFF. The chain has TRBV7-2 and TRBJ2-2; 9 bases are a match to TRBD2. This CDR3 is 16 amino acids long. V trimming: 6 bases; J trimming: 5 bases; junction bases outside the gene matches: 10. CDR1 is SGHTA, CDR2 FQGNSA, per germline.

This clonotype was seen many times. V usage is TRBV4-1 and J usage is TRBJ2-3, with D perhaps TRBD1 (6 bases). The CDR3 totals 13 residues. V was pared by 4 bases and J by 7 bases, with 12 bases between. Germline loops: CDR1 MGHRA, CDR2 YSYEKL. The CDR3 here is CASSPGAGNTQYF. The DNA for the CDR3 is TGCGCCAGCAGCCCAGGGGCAGGAAATACGCAGTATTTT.

This clonotype was detected only a few times. The rearrangement links TRBV11-2 to TRBJ2-1; TRBD2 matches 14 bases. With V trimmed by 4 bases and J by 9 bases, 5 bases remained unmatched. The CDR3 has 15 residues. CDR1 is SGHAT and CDR2 is FQNNGV in the germline V gene. The DNA of the CDR3 is TGTGCCAGCAGCTGGGGGACTAGCGGGAGTGGTGAGCAGTTCTTC. This sequence encodes CASSWGTSGSGEQFF.

This clonotype was detected only a few times. The chain links TRBV27 to TRBJ2-1, with 8 bases aligning to TRBD2. V was pared by 5 bases and J by 1 base, with 7 bases of the junction left unmatched. CDR1 is MNHEY, CDR2 SMNVEV, per germline (reference sequence). This CDR3 region has 16 residues. The CDR3 DNA is TGTGCCAGCAGTGGGGTAGCGGGACTATCCTACAATGAGCAGTTCTTC. It is translated as CASSGVAGLSYNEQFF.

V gene TRBV20-1 combines with J gene TRBJ2-7; D remains unclear. Per germline, CDR1 DFQATT and CDR2 SNEGSKA (reference sequence). The CDR3 is made up of 12 amino acids. V was shortened by 3 bases and J by 3 bases, with 9 bases between the two germline ends. Written as DNA, the CDR3 is TGCAGTGCTAGGAAGAATGGCTACGAGCAGTACGTC. Translation: CSARKNGYEQYV.

This clonotype was counted ten times or more. This chain joins TRBV7-2 and TRBJ2-1; 8 bases agree with TRBD2. The CDR3 has 17 amino acids. J lost 9 bases, V lost 1 base, and 14 bases had no gene match. Germline V lookup: CDR1 SGHTA, CDR2 FQGNSA. DNA of the CDR3: TGTGCCAGCAGCTTAGTCCCCAACGGGAGGGCGAGGGCTGAGCAGTTCTTC. Translating gives CASSLVPNGRARAEQFF.

In its sample, this clonotype was seen a few times. The chain joins TRBV7-9 to TRBJ2-7; tentatively, D is TRBD2 (7 bases). V was clipped by 5 bases and J by 6 bases, with 20 bases between them. This CDR3 spans 15 amino acids. CDR1 is SEHNR and CDR2 is FQNEAQ in the germline V gene (reference sequence). The CDR3 reads CASSGSGGLGTEQYV. The CDR3 bases are TGTGCCAGCAGCGGGTCGGGGGGCCTGGGGACCGAGCAGTACGTC.

This clonotype was found many times. In nucleotides, the CDR3 is TGTGCCAGCAGTTCGGGAGTCAACACCGGGGAGCTGTTTTTT. Translating it yields CASSSGVNTGELFF. V usage is TRBV12-3 or TRBV12-4 and J usage is TRBJ2-2; D might be TRBD2 (6 bases). Deletions cut 4 bases from V and 2 bases from J, with 8 bases between. The length of the CDR3 is 14 residues.

This clonotype came up many times. The chain is built from TRBV7-9 and TRBJ2-1, with D perhaps TRBD1 (6 bases). This CDR3 spans 14 amino acids. V was shortened by 5 bases and J by 9 bases, with 17 bases between the two germline ends. The germline gives CDR1 SEHNR, CDR2 FQNEAQ (reference sequence). The CDR3 loop reads CASSDNFRGGEQFF. The DNA for the CDR3 is TGTGCCAGCAGCGATAACTTCAGGGGTGGTGAGCAGTTCTTC. The entire variable domain, with the rest obtained from reference TRBV7-9 and TRBJ2-1, is as follows: DTGVSQNPRHKITKRGQNVTFRCDPISEHNRLYWYRQTLGQGPEFLTYFQNEAQLEKSRLLSDRFSAERPKGSFSTLEIQRTEQGDSAMYLCASSDNFRGGEQFFGPGTRLTVL.

The J gene is TRBJ2-2, the V gene TRBV12-3 or TRBV12-4; TRBD2 matches at 11 bases. This CDR3 has 16 residues. V shed 2 bases and J 2 bases; nucleotides not matched to a gene: 1. The CDR3 coding sequence is TGTGCCAGCAGTTTAACTAGCGGGAGTAACACCGGGGAGCTGTTTTTT. Its protein is CASSLTSGSNTGELFF.

There are many counts of this clonotype. V gene TRBV28 combines with J gene TRBJ1-6; 7 bases are shared with TRBD1. The germline CDR1 and CDR2 sequences are MDHEN and SYDVKM. With 1 base clipped from V and 10 bases from J, the junction kept 16 bases outside the gene matches. This CDR3 is built from 18 residues. The CDR3 sequence: CASSLSSVGGVGGSPLHF. The CDR3 nucleotides are TGTGCCAGCAGTTTATCGTCCGTAGGGGGCGTCGGAGGATCACCCCTCCACTTT.

This clonotype has ten or more counts. J is TRBJ2-3 and V is TRBV7-2; D call uncertain. Germline V gene lookup returns CDR1 SGHTA and CDR2 FQGNSA. V was clipped by 4 bases and J by 2 bases, with 10 bases between them. The CDR3 runs to 14 residues. CDR3 DNA: TGTGCCAGCAGCTATCCAGGATACACAGATACGCAGTATTTT. As protein: CASSYPGYTDTQYF.

The table lists this clonotype with a few counts. The rearrangement joins TRBV7-2 to TRBJ1-2; D call uncertain. Trimming removed 4 bases at V and 2 bases at J, with 17 bases between. The germline V gene encodes CDR1 SGHTA and CDR2 FQGNSA. The CDR3 has 16 amino acids. The CDR3, as DNA: TGTGCCAGCAGCTGGCGGCGGCCCCCATCCAACTATGGCTACACCTTC. Its translation is CASSWRRPPSNYGYTF. Variable domain in full (rest from reference TRBV7-2 and TRBJ1-2): GAGVSQSPSNKVTEKGKDVELRCDPISGHTALYWYRQSLGQGLEFLIYFQGNSAPDKSGLPSDRFSAERTGGSVSTLTIQRTQQEDSAVYLCASSWRRPPSNYGYTFGSGTRLTVV.

J is TRBJ1-1 and V is TRBV27; D gene ambiguous. Germline CDR1 is MNHEY and CDR2 is SMNVEV (reference sequence). The V end lost 5 bases, the J end lost 2 bases, and 12 bases lay between the germline ends. The CDR3 is made up of 14 amino acids. CDR3 sequence reads: CASSPVGVNTEAFF. DNA for the CDR3: TGTGCCAGCAGTCCCGTCGGGGTAAACACTGAAGCTTTCTTT.

This clonotype was found once. The gene calls are TRBV29-1 and TRBJ2-3; D perhaps matches TRBD1 (5 bases). The CDR3 totals 14 residues. With 4 bases removed from V and 5 bases from J, the gap between germline ends came to 16 bases. Germline V CDR1 and CDR2: SQVTM, ANQGSEA. The CDR3, as DNA: TGCAGCGTTGCCGGACACCTTTGGGAAGATACGCAGTATTTT. This gives the protein CSVAGHLWEDTQYF.